This entry lists 8 T cell receptor beta chains sequenced from one sample in a study of blood T cell repertoires in COVID-19. Profiled with immunoSEQ multiplex PCR; TCRdb holds only in-frame clones, not every one. The sample has about 130,000 clones; about 80% are singletons. The sequenced sample was peripheral blood. These receptors were obtained from a human donor in a cohort sampled during active COVID-19.

This chain links TRBV5-6 with TRBJ1-1; the match to TRBD1 covers 9 bases. Unmatched junction bases numbered 8, after V lost 5 bases and J lost 6 bases. Germline V CDR1 and CDR2: SGHDT, YYEEEE. The CDR3 length is 14 residues. The CDR3: CASSLGDRAPEAFF. CDR3 coding DNA: TGTGCCAGCAGTCTCGGGGACAGGGCTCCTGAAGCTTTCTTT.

V gene TRBV7-6 combines with J gene TRBJ1-1, with D maybe TRBD1 (5 bases). The CDR3 is made up of 16 amino acids. The V gene lost 0 bases and the J gene lost 2 bases, with 13 bases spanning the gap. Germline V lookup: CDR1 SGHVS, CDR2 FNYEAQ. The CDR3 is CASSLAEGRVNTEAFF. The CDR3 nucleotides are TGTGCCAGCAGCTTAGCGGAGGGGCGGGTTAACACTGAAGCTTTCTTT. The entire variable domain, with the rest obtained from reference TRBV7-6 and TRBJ1-1, is as follows: GAGVSQSPRYKVTKRGQDVALRCDPISGHVSLYWYRQALGQGPEFLTYFNYEAQQDKSGLPNDRFSAERPEGSISTLTIQRTEQRDSAMYRCASSLAEGRVNTEAFFGQGTRLTVV.

This clone has just a few counts. The V gene is TRBV30, the J gene TRBJ1-6, with 8 positions matching TRBD1. There are 15 residues in the CDR3. V lost 2 bases and J lost 7; bases outside the gene matches: 7. Per germline, CDR1 GTSNPN and CDR2 SVGIG (reference sequence). CDR3 coding DNA: TGTGCCTGGAGTCCTCCGGACAGGGAAAATTCACCCCTCCACTTT. Protein sequence: CAWSPPDRENSPLHF.

This clone was observed a few times. V is TRBV12-5 and J is TRBJ1-1, with 10 positions matching TRBD1. J gave up 7 bases and V 5 bases, and 1 base lay outside the gene matches. The CDR3 extends over 12 amino acids. Germline loops: CDR1 LGHNT, CDR2 FRNRAP. The CDR3, as DNA: TGTGCTAGTGGTGGGGACAGGGGTGAAGCTTTCTTT. This encodes CASGGDRGEAFF.

The chain recombines TRBV19 with TRBJ2-6; possibly TRBD1 for D (6 bases). The V end lost 6 bases, the J end lost 0 bases, and 6 bases lay between the germline ends. Germline V gene data show CDR1 as LNHDA and CDR2 as SQIVND (reference sequence). The CDR3 is 14 amino acids. CDR3 nucleotide sequence: TGTGCCAGTAGCAGGGGCTCTGGGGCCAACGTCCTGACTTTC. Amino acids: CASSRGSGANVLTF.

The chain carries TRBV9 and TRBJ2-1; TRBD2 aligns across 7 bases. After removal of 2 bases from V and 2 bases from J, the junction contained 13 bases not matched to a gene. Per the germline V gene, CDR1 is SGDLS and CDR2 is YYNGEE. The length of the CDR3 is 18 residues. CDR3: CASSVGGSRVRTYNEQFF. The DNA of the CDR3 is TGTGCCAGCAGCGTGGGAGGGAGCAGGGTTAGGACCTACAATGAGCAGTTCTTC.

This clone was picked up one time. This specimen includes other DNA sequences encoding the same CDR3. The chain links TRBV3-1 (or the pseudogene TRBV3-2) to TRBJ2-6; D not resolved. Germline V gene data show CDR1 as LGHDT and CDR2 as YNNKEL (reference sequence). The CDR3 loop spans 15 amino acids. The V and J ends lost 0 bases and 0 bases respectively, with 3 bases between them. In DNA form, the CDR3 reads TGTGCCAGCAGCCAAGATAGCTCTGGGGCCAACGTCCTGACTTTC. Translated, it gives CASSQDSSGANVLTF.

The V gene is TRBV7-9, the J gene TRBJ2-2, with 7 nucleotides matching TRBD1. V shed 8 bases and J 0 bases; nucleotides not matched to a gene: 9. The CDR3 totals 16 residues. CDR1 is SEHNR and CDR2 is FQNEAQ in the germline V gene (reference sequence). The CDR3 protein is CASRRRGTANTGELFF. Here the CDR3 DNA reads TGTGCCAGCCGTCGCCGAGGGACAGCGAACACCGGGGAGCTGTTTTTT.